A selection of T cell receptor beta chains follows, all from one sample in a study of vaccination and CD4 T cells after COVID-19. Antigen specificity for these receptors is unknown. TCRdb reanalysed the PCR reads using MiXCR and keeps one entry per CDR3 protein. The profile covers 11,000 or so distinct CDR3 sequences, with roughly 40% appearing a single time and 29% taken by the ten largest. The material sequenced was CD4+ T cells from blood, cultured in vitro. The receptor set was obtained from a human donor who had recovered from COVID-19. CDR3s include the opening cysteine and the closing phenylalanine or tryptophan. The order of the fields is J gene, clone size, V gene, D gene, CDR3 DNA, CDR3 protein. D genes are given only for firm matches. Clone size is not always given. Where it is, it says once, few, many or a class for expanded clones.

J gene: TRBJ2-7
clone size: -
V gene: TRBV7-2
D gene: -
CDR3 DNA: TGTGCCAGCAGCTTAGGGGGGACTTATATCGACGAGCAGTACTTC
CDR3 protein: CASSLGGTYIDEQYF

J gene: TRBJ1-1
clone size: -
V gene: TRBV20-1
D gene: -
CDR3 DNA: TGCAGTGCTAGAGATAGCTGGGCGGGGGCGCCCCCTGAAGCTTTCTTT
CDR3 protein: CSARDSWAGAPPEAFF

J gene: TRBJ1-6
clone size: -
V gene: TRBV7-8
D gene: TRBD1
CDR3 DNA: TGTGCCAGCAGCTTAGCGTACAGGGGAGACTCACCCCTCCACTTT
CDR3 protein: CASSLAYRGDSPLHF

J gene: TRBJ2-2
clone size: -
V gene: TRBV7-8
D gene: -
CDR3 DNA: TGTGCCAGCAGCCAACCGCAGGGAAGCGCCGGGGAGCTGTTTTTT
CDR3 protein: CASSQPQGSAGELFF

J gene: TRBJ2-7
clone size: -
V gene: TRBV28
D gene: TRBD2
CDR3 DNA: TGTGCCAGCAGGGGTAAACGGGGGACTAGCGGGCTCGAGCAGTACTTC
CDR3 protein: CASRGKRGTSGLEQYF

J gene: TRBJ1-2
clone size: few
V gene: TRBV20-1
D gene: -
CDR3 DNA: TGCAGTGCTAGTGGCGGGCGCCACATCTATGGCTACACCTTC
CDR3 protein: CSASGGRHIYGYTF

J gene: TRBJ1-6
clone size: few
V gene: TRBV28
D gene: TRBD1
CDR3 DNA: TGTGCCAGCAGTCCCGGGACAGGGAGGTCACCCCTCCACTTT
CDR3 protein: CASSPGTGRSPLHF

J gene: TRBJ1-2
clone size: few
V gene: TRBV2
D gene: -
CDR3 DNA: TGTGCCAGCAGGTACCACTATGGCTACACCTTC
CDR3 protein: CASRYHYGYTF

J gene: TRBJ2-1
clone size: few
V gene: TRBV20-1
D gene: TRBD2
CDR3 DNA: TGCAGTGCCAGAGGCGGGAGGACCTACAATGAGCAGTTCTTC
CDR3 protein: CSARGGRTYNEQFF

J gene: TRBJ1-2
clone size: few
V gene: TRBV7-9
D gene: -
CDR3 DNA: TGTGCCAGCAGCTTAGGGTGGCGTCAGGGTTATGGCTACACCTTC
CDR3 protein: CASSLGWRQGYGYTF

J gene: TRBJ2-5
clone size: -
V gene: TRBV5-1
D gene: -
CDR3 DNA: TGCGCCAGCAGCTTGGCCAGCACTCGCCTGGTTCAGACCCAGTACTTC
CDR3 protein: CASSLASTRLVQTQYF

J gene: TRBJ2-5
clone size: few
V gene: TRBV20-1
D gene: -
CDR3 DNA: TGCAGTGCTAGTGTCGCGGGGCTTCAAAAGACCCAGTACTTC
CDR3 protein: CSASVAGLQKTQYF

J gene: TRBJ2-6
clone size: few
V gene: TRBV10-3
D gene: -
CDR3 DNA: TGTGCCATCAGTGATGGCTCTGGGGCCAACGTCCTGACTTTC
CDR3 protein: CAISDGSGANVLTF

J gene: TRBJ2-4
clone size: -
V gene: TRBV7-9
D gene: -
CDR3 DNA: TGTGCCAGCAGCTTAGGGGCCAGGGGGGGAAAAAACATTCAGTACTTC
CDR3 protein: CASSLGARGGKNIQYF

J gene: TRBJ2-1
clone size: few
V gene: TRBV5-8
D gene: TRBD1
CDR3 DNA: TGTGCCAGCAGCTTGCGGACAGGGGGCTCCTACAATGAGCAGTTCTTC
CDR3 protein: CASSLRTGGSYNEQFF

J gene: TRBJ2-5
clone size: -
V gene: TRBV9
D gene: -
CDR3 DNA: TGTGCCAGCAGCGTCGGACCCGAAGTTACCCAGTACTTC
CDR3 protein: CASSVGPEVTQYF

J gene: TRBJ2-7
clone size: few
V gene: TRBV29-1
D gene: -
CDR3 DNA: TGCAGCGTGGGGTTGGCTACGGGCTACGAGCAGTACTTC
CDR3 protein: CSVGLATGYEQYF

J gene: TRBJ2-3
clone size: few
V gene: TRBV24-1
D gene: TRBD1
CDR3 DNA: TGTGCCACCAGTGATGCACCGGGACAGAGCACAGATACGCAGTATTTT
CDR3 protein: CATSDAPGQSTDTQYF

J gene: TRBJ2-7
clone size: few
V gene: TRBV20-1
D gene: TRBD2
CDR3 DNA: TGCAGTGCTAGAGACCTTGCGGGAGGGCCTCATGAGCAGTACTTC
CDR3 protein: CSARDLAGGPHEQYF

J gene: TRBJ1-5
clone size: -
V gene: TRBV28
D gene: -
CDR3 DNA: TGTGCCAGCGGAGATCAGCCCCAGCATTTT
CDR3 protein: CASGDQPQHF

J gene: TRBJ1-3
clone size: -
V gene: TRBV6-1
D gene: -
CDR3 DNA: TGTGCCAGCAGTGACCTTACGCAGGGCTCTGGAAACACCATATATTTT
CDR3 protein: CASSDLTQGSGNTIYF

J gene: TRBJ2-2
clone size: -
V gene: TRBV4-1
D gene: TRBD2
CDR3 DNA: TGCGCCAGCAGACCCGGGACTAGCGGGGGACCTCTCACCGGGGAGCTGTTTTTT
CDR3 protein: CASRPGTSGGPLTGELFF

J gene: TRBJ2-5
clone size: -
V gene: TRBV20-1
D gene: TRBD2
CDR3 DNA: TGCAGTGCTAGAGCCCGTACTCGGGGGGAACGAGAGACCCAGTACTTC
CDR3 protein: CSARARTRGERETQYF

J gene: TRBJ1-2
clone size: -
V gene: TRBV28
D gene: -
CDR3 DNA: TGTGTCAGCAGCCCGGGATTGACCGGGATCTATGGCTACACCTTC
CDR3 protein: CVSSPGLTGIYGYTF

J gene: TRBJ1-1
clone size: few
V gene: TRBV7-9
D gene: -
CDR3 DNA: TGTGCCAGCAGCCTCCAGGGAGGTTGGAACACTGAAGCTTTCTTT
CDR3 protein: CASSLQGGWNTEAFF

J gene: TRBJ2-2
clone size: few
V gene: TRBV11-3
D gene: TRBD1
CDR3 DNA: TGTGCCAGCAGCCGTCGGAAAGGACAGGGGGCCGGGGAGCTGTTTTTT
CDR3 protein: CASSRRKGQGAGELFF

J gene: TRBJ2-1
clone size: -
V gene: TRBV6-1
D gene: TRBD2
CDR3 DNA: TGTGCCAGCTCCTGGACTAGCGGGGCTTACAATGAGCAGTTCTTC
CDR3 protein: CASSWTSGAYNEQFF

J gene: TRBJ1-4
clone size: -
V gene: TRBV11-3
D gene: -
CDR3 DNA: TGTGCCAGCACAAAGACAGTTGCAACTAATGAAAAACTGTTTTTT
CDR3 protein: CASTKTVATNEKLFF

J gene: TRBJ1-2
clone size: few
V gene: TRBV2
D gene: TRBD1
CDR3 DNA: TGTGCCAGCAGTAAGGACAGGGGCAGCTACACCTTC
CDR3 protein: CASSKDRGSYTF

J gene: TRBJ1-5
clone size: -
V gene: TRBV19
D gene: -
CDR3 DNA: TGTGCCAGTAGTATAACAGGAAGCAATCAGCCCCAGCATTTT
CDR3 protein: CASSITGSNQPQHF

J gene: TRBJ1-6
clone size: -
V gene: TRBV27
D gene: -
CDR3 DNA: TGTGCCAGCAGTTTAGAGAGGCCCGATACGAAGGGCCGGTTCAATTCACCCCTCCACTTT
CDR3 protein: CASSLERPDTKGRFNSPLHF

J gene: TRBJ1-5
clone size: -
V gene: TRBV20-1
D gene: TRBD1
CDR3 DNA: TGCAGTGCTCTCATACAGGGGGCTATTAGCAATCAGCCCCAGCATTTT
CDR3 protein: CSALIQGAISNQPQHF

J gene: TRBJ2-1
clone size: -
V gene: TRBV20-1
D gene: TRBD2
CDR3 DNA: TGCAGTGCTAGAGACCCGAGCGGGAGCCGGGACAATGAGCAGTTCTTC
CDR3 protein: CSARDPSGSRDNEQFF

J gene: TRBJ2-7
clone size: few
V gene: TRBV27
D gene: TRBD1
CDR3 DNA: TGTGCCAGCCGCCTGACAGGGTCGAACGAGCAGTACTTC
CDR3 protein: CASRLTGSNEQYF

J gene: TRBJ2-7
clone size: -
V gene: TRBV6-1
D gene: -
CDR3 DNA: TGTGCCAGCAGTGACGGGGGATTCTCGTACTTC
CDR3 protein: CASSDGGFSYF

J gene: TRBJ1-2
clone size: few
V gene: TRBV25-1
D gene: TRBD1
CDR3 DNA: TGTGCCAGCTCGGCAGGGGGGCCCTATGGCTACACCTTC
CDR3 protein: CASSAGGPYGYTF

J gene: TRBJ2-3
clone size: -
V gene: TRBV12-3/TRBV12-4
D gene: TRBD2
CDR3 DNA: TGTGCCAGCAGTCCTAGCGGGAACACAGATACGCAGTATTTT
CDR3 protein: CASSPSGNTDTQYF

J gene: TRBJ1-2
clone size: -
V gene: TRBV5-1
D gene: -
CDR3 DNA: TGCGCCAGCAGCTTGCTGAGGTCCTATGGCTACACCTTC
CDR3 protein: CASSLLRSYGYTF

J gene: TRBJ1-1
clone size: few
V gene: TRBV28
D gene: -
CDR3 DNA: TGTGCCAGCAGCACCCCTGGGGCACCGAACACTGAAGCTTTCTTT
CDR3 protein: CASSTPGAPNTEAFF

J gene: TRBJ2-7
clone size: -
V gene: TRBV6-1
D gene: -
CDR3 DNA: TGTGCCAGCAGCGCCGCCCCGACCGCACAGTCCTACGAGCAGTACTTC
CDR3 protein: CASSAAPTAQSYEQYF

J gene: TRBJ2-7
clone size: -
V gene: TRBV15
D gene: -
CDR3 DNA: TGTGCCACCAGCCAAGGACGGGCTGCCTACGAGCAGTACTTC
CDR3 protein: CATSQGRAAYEQYF

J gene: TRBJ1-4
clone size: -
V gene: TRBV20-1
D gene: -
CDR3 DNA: TGCAGTGCCCAAGATGAAAAACTGTTTTTT
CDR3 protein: CSAQDEKLFF

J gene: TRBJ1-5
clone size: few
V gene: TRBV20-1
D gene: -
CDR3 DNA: TGCAGTGCTAGAGACCCTAACGGACCCGGAAATCAGCCCCAGCATTTT
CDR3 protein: CSARDPNGPGNQPQHF

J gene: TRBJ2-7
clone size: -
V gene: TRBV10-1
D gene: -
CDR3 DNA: TGCGCCAGCGCCAGGGACGACCTTCCCCTCGAGCAGTACTTC
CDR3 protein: CASARDDLPLEQYF

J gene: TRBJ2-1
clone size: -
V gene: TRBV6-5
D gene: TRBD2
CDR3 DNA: TGTGCCAGCAGTTACTCTATAGCGGGGGGGCTGAATGAGCAGTTCTTC
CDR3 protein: CASSYSIAGGLNEQFF

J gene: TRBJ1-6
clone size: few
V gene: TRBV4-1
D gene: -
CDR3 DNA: TGCGCCAGCACTATCAAGGGAGATAATAATTCACCCCTCCACTTT
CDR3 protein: CASTIKGDNNSPLHF

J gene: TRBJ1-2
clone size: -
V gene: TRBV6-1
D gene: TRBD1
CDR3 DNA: TGTGCCAGCACCTTCGGGACAGGGGGCTCCCTGGGCTATGGCTACACCTTC
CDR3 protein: CASTFGTGGSLGYGYTF

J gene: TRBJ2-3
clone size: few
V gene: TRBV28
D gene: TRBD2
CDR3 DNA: TGTGCCAGCAGTTTATCCCTCCGACTTAAGGCGGGAGGCACAGATACGCAGTATTTT
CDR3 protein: CASSLSLRLKAGGTDTQYF

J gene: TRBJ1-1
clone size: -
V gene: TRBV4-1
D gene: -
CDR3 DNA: TGCGCCAGCAGCCAAGTCTCTTACGCTGAAGCTTTCTTT
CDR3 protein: CASSQVSYAEAFF